This T cell receptor (beta chain) was sequenced in a study of blood T cell repertoires in COVID-19. About the research overall: Collection of acute and convalescent COVID-19 samples took place in the United States, Italy and Spain. Sources were T cells, B-cell-depleted T cells, or PBMCs; the material itself was cDNA or gDNA.

Original processing notes: Amplification of reference gene primers provided the estimated nucleated cell counts. Assay used: immunoSEQ multiplex PCR; TCRdb lists only in-frame clones, some missing. V, J and clone size derive from that table, while D and trimming were established from the DNA sequence. In the table there are about 140,000 clones, 80% to 85% of which are singletons. Germline V gene lookup returns CDR1 SGHRS and CDR2 YFSETQ. The CDR3 has 14 amino acids. Trimming removed 2 bases from V and 5 bases from J, with 13 bases in between. Sequenced sample: peripheral blood. The origin of this receptor is a human donor in a cohort sampled during active COVID-19. The V and J genes are TRBV5-1 and TRBJ1-2; possible D gene TRBD1, 6 bases. CDR3 sequence reads: CASSLTGTPYGYTF. Written as DNA, the CDR3 is TGCGCCAGCAGCTTAACCGGGACACCATATGGCTACACCTTC.